One sample yielded the 27 T cell receptor beta chains listed below, sequenced in a study of blood T cell repertoires in COVID-19. Some clones are missing from TCRdb's copy, which holds only in-frame ones; the method was immunoSEQ multiplex PCR. This sample has 250,000 to 400,000 clones; 88% occur once, and the top ten carry 1.6%. Material: peripheral blood. These receptors all come from a woman aged 25 to 39 with COVID-19, enrolled during active disease.

V and J are TRBV9 and TRBJ1-3; D is ambiguous. This CDR3 is built from 16 residues. The germline V gene encodes CDR1 SGDLS and CDR2 YYNGEE. V lost 0 bases and J lost 0, with 10 bases in between. CDR3 sequence: CASSVGRSVSGNTIYF. The CDR3 DNA reads as TGTGCCAGCAGCGTAGGAAGATCAGTCTCTGGAAACACCATATATTTT.

This chain uses TRBV5-1 with TRBJ2-5, with no clear D. The CDR3 has 14 amino acids. Germline V gives CDR1 SGHRS, CDR2 YFSETQ. The V end was cut by 2 bases, the J end by 5 bases, with 13 bases between. CDR3 region: CASSLTDVRETQYF. The CDR3 DNA reads TGCGCCAGCAGCTTAACAGACGTTAGGGAGACCCAGTACTTC.

CDR3 in DNA: TGTGCCAGCAGGGTGACAGCAGATCAGCCCCAGCATTTT. Translated, it gives CASRVTADQPQHF. The chain uses TRBV2 and TRBJ1-5; tentatively, D is TRBD1 (5 bases). CDR3 length: 13 residues. Germline-derived CDR1 and CDR2 are SNHLY and FYNNEI. V was pared by 6 bases and J by 5 bases, with 11 bases between.

V gene TRBV18 combines with J gene TRBJ2-1; tentative D call: TRBD2 (5 bases). There are 18 residues in the CDR3. Trimming took 0 bases from V and 6 from J, leaving 21 bases between them. Germline V CDR1 and CDR2: KGHSH, LQKENI. The DNA for the CDR3 is TGTGCCAGCTCACCACCGGTCGAGGGTTTTGTAGGTCGCAATGAGCAGTTCTTC. Residues: CASSPPVEGFVGRNEQFF.

The chain has TRBV7-2 and TRBJ2-7; the D is unclear. With 2 bases removed from V and 9 bases from J, the gap between germline ends came to 11 bases. The CDR3 totals 12 residues. Germline assignment: CDR1 SGHTA and CDR2 FQGNSA. The CDR3 region is CASSLLDGWQYF. CDR3 sequence (DNA): TGTGCCAGCAGCTTATTAGACGGGTGGCAGTACTTC.

The chain carries TRBV2 and TRBJ2-1; D perhaps matches TRBD2 (5 bases). V was shortened by 6 bases and J by 6 bases, with 15 bases between the two germline ends. Germline V CDR1 and CDR2: SNHLY, FYNNEI. The CDR3 covers 14 residues. The CDR3: CASSELRGVNEQFF. Here the CDR3 DNA reads TGTGCCAGCAGCGAATTACGGGGTGTCAATGAGCAGTTCTTC.

The chain joins TRBV7-9 to TRBJ1-5; perhaps TRBD1 as D (5 bases). The CDR3 extends over 13 amino acids. Germline V gives CDR1 SEHNR, CDR2 FQNEAQ (reference sequence). V gave up 4 bases and J gave up 6 bases, with 10 bases separating them. CDR3 region: CASSSTGVQPQHF. CDR3 sequence (DNA): TGTGCCAGCAGCTCAACAGGCGTTCAGCCCCAGCATTTT.

This chain connects TRBV4-1 to TRBJ2-5; 11 bases match TRBD2. This CDR3 comprises 16 residues. Germline-derived CDR1 and CDR2 are MGHRA and YSYEKL. Trimming cost V 4 bases and J 8 bases; bases outside gene matches: 12. CDR3 sequence (DNA): TGCGCCAGCAGCCCAGCTCGGGTTAGCGGGGGGGAAACCCAGTACTTC. Encoded protein: CASSPARVSGGETQYF.

The chain recombines TRBV13 with TRBJ2-3, with TRBD2 as a possible D gene (5 bases). The germline V gene has CDR1 PRHDT and CDR2 FYEKMQ (reference sequence). The CDR3 consists of 15 residues. V was clipped by 5 bases and J by 0 bases, with 12 bases between them. The CDR3 DNA reads TGTGCCAGCAGCCCCTACGGGGTTAGCACAGATACGCAGTATTTT. It translates to CASSPYGVSTDTQYF.

The chain links TRBV11-2 to TRBJ1-2; D ambiguous. Germline CDR1 SGHAT, CDR2 FQNNGV. The CDR3 covers 13 residues. Trimming took 3 bases from V and 6 from J, leaving 11 bases between them. CDR3 sequence: CASSFNRRDGYTF. In nucleotides, the CDR3 is TGTGCCAGCAGCTTTAATCGAAGAGATGGCTACACCTTC.

The chain links TRBV7-9 to TRBJ2-1; 8 bases map to TRBD2. This CDR3 region has 15 residues. The V and J ends lost 1 base and 6 bases, in that order; junction bases with no gene match: 5. CDR1 is SEHNR and CDR2 is FQNEAQ in the germline V gene (reference sequence). The CDR3 spells CASSLGGLGINEQFF. The CDR3 DNA is TGTGCCAGCAGCTTAGGGGGACTAGGGATCAATGAGCAGTTCTTC.

This chain links TRBV19 with TRBJ1-5; D might be TRBD1 (5 bases). V lost 5 bases and J lost 6, with 14 bases in between. The CDR3 totals 14 residues. Germline V gene lookup returns CDR1 LNHDA and CDR2 SQIVND (reference sequence). The CDR3 reads CASSPGLGGQPQHF. DNA for the CDR3: TGTGCCAGTAGTCCAGGGCTGGGGGGTCAGCCCCAGCATTTT.

This rearrangement joins TRBV21-1 to TRBJ2-2; the table's D call, TRBD2, has no DNA check behind it. TRBV21-1 is classified as a pseudogene. The CDR3 consists of 17 residues. The CDR3 DNA sequence: TGTGCCAGCAGCATTCGGCGGGGGGGCCGGAACACCGGGGAGCTGTTTTTT. Its translation is CASSIRRGGRNTGELFF.

The chain links TRBV5-1 to TRBJ1-5, with TRBD1 matching 7 bases. CDR1 is SGHRS and CDR2 is YFSETQ in the germline V gene. CDR3 length: 15 amino acids. Trimming removed 0 bases from V and 7 bases from J; junction bases left unmatched: 7. CDR3 protein: CASSLEGQWDQPQHF. The CDR3 DNA is TGCGCCAGCAGCTTGGAGGGACAGTGGGACCAGCCCCAGCATTTT.

The V call is TRBV4-1, the J call TRBJ1-5; D is ambiguous. Germline loops: CDR1 MGHRA, CDR2 YSYEKL. Trimming stripped 1 base from V and 0 bases from J, with 4 bases between. CDR3 length: 14 residues. For the CDR3, the DNA is TGCGCCAGCAGCCAAGGGGCTAGCAATCAGCCCCAGCATTTT. Translation gives CASSQGASNQPQHF.

The chain links TRBV24-1 to TRBJ1-2, with a weak D call TRBD1 (5 bases). Germline V gene data show CDR1 as KGHDR and CDR2 as SFDVKD. This CDR3 comprises 13 residues. V was pared by 6 bases and J by 0 bases, with 7 bases between. CDR3 residues: CATSMTANYGYTF. CDR3 DNA sequence: TGTGCCACCAGTATGACAGCTAACTATGGCTACACCTTC.

The genes are TRBV19 and TRBJ2-2; D might be TRBD2 (6 bases). The V gene lost 8 bases and the J gene lost 2 bases, with 9 bases spanning the gap. The CDR3 runs 13 residues. Germline-derived CDR1 and CDR2 are LNHDA and SQIVND (reference sequence). The CDR3 region has the DNA TGTGCCAGTGCGGGACTTAACACCGGGGAGCTGTTTTTT. This sequence encodes CASAGLNTGELFF.

V is TRBV4-1 and J is TRBJ1-4, with D perhaps matching TRBD1 (5 bases). The CDR3 consists of 16 residues. Germline V gene lookup returns CDR1 MGHRA and CDR2 YSYEKL. Trimming stripped 0 bases from V and 6 bases from J, with 14 bases between. CDR3 residues: CASSQDRGGLDEKLFF. The CDR3 bases are TGCGCCAGCAGCCAAGACCGGGGGGGGTTGGATGAAAAACTGTTTTTT.

The table lists this clone with a count of one. The J gene is TRBJ2-2, the V gene TRBV29-1; no clear D. The CDR3 totals 14 residues. V was shortened by 5 bases and J by 3 bases, with 13 bases between the two germline ends. Looked up from germline, CDR1 is SQVTM and CDR2 is ANQGSEA. The CDR3 sequence: CSVFLPLDTGELFF. The CDR3 DNA sequence: TGCAGCGTTTTCCTTCCTTTAGACACCGGGGAGCTGTTTTTT.

This chain links TRBV28 with TRBJ2-7, with a tentative D call TRBD1 (6 bases). Trimming took off 6 bases at V and 0 bases at J, with 21 bases between the two ends. The CDR3 extends over 17 amino acids. Germline V gene lookup returns CDR1 MDHEN and CDR2 SYDVKM. CDR3 bases: TGTGCCAGCAGACAGAATTCAGAAGACAGGAACTCCTACGAGCAGTACGTC. Translating it yields CASRQNSEDRNSYEQYV.

This sequence joins TRBV11-2 and TRBJ1-1; a possible D gene is TRBD1 (6 bases). The CDR3 runs to 16 residues. CDR1 and CDR2 from the germline V gene are SGHAT and FQNNGV. The germline V and J ends were trimmed by 5 bases and 0 bases, with 16 bases remaining between them. Written as DNA, the CDR3 is TGTGCCAGCAGCCGCTCCGGGACACCCATGAACACTGAAGCTTTCTTT. This codes for CASSRSGTPMNTEAFF.

V usage is TRBV6-5 and J usage is TRBJ2-7, with D possibly being TRBD1 (5 bases). Germline V gives CDR1 MNHEY, CDR2 SVGAGI. The CDR3 runs to 14 residues. Trimming pared 2 bases from V and 3 bases from J, leaving 11 bases between. This chain's CDR3 is CASSYEAQGYEQYF. Here the CDR3 DNA reads TGTGCCAGCAGTTACGAGGCGCAGGGCTACGAGCAGTACTTC.

This chain uses TRBV14 with TRBJ2-7; 11 nucleotides line up with TRBD2. Germline V gene sequence: CDR1 SGHDN, CDR2 FVKESK. This CDR3 has 16 amino acids. Trimming took 1 base from V and 4 from J; bases not matched to a gene: 6. CDR3 region: CASSQVGSGGAYEQYV. The CDR3 bases are TGTGCCAGCAGCCAAGTAGGTAGCGGGGGGGCGTACGAGCAGTACGTC.

The V gene is TRBV5-4, the J gene TRBJ1-2; TRBD1 might be the D (6 bases). From germline, CDR1 is SGHNT and CDR2 YYREEE (reference sequence). V was clipped by 4 bases and J by 7 bases, with 14 bases between them. This CDR3 comprises 13 residues. CDR3 nucleotides: TGTGCCAGCAGCCAAACAGGGTTGGGTGGCTACACCTTC. Translated, it gives CASSQTGLGGYTF.

Comments on this clone: Other DNA sequences from this sample encode an identical CDR3 as well. This chain links TRBV3-1 (or the pseudogene TRBV3-2) with TRBJ1-2, with D tentatively TRBD1 (6 bases). The CDR3 consists of 13 residues. Germline CDR1 is LGHDT and CDR2 is YNNKEL (reference sequence). Trimming removed 0 bases at V and 8 bases at J, with 10 bases between. In nucleotides, the CDR3 is TGTGCCAGCAGCCAAGACAGGGGTAGCGGCTACACCTTC. Its protein is CASSQDRGSGYTF.

The chain links TRBV5-4 to TRBJ1-4; D not certain. Germline values: CDR1 SGHNT, CDR2 YYREEE (reference sequence). V was cut by 5 bases and J by 5 bases, with 10 bases left in between. This CDR3 spans 13 amino acids. CDR3 amino acids: CASRAGQNEKLFF. The CDR3 DNA reads as TGTGCCAGCAGGGCGGGCCAAAATGAAAAACTGTTTTTT.

The chain joins TRBV6-5 to TRBJ2-4; D possibly corresponds to TRBD2 (6 bases). The germline V gene has CDR1 MNHEY and CDR2 SVGAGI. V dropped 5 bases and J dropped 1 base, with 12 bases sitting between them. This CDR3 is built from 15 residues. The CDR3 DNA is TGTGCCAGCAGTCCACTTGGGGGGGCCAAAAACATTCAGTACTTC. Amino acid sequence: CASSPLGGAKNIQYF.